This T cell receptor (beta chain) was sequenced for a study of blood T cells in healthy people across ages. Findings and limits, study-wide: While age rose, TCR beta diversity per million T cells dropped in a roughly linear way.

Primers used in a second PCR of roughly 6 to 12 cycles were a sample-barcoded 5' primer and a J-beta primer mix. Sequencing of every sample gave 2.5 million or more CDR3-containing paired-end reads. TCRdb used MiXCR to reprocess the 5' RACE reads, holding one entry per CDR3 protein. The sample records over 600,000 distinct CDR3 sequences, about 21% being singletons. In its sample, this clonotype was seen a few times. Its antigen is as yet unknown. After removal of 5 bases from V and 3 bases from J, the junction contained 6 bases not matched to a gene. CDR1 SGHNT and CDR2 YYREEE come from the germline V gene (reference sequence). The CDR3 spans 15 residues. Each of the donors had ten milliliters of peripheral blood drawn into EDTA-treated Vacutainer tubes.

V usage is TRBV5-4 and J usage is TRBJ1-4; 8 bases line up with TRBD1. The sequence was collected from a man in his 70s in good health. Sequencing was carried out using blood. This CDR3 reads CASRPQGAPNEKLFF. The CDR3 bases are TGTGCCAGCAGACCTCAGGGGGCGCCTAATGAAAAACTGTTTTTT.